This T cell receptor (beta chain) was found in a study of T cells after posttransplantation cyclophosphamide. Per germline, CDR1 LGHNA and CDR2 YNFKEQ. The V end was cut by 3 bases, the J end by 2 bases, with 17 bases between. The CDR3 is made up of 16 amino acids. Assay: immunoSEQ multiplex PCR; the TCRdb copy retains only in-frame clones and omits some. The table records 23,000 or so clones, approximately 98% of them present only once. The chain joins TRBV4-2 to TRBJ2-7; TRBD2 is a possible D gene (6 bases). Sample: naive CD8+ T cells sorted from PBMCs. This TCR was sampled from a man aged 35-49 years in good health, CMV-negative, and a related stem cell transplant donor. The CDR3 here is CASSHAGGLRPYEQYF. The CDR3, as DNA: TGTGCCAGCAGCCACGCCGGGGGTCTTCGGCCCTACGAGCAGTACTTC.